These 11 T cell receptor beta chains were all obtained from the same sample, sequenced in a study of CD4+ T cells in melanoma. Clones were sequenced by immunoSEQ multiplex PCR, and TCRdb holds only the in-frame ones, with some missing. Among roughly 20,000 clones listed, approximately 80% were seen once. Specimen: cells from a culture (not recorded whether cultured in vitro). These receptors were collected from a human donor with melanoma.

Concerning this clone itself: Relative to the germline gene, one junction end is altered; a read error may explain this. The chain uses TRBV7-7 and TRBJ2-2; 8 nucleotides line up with TRBD2. Germline V CDR1 and CDR2: SSHAT, FNYEAQ (reference sequence). The CDR3 runs to 14 residues. The CDR3 loop is CASSTSSGTGELFF. Here the CDR3 DNA reads TGTGCTAGCAGCACATCTAGCGGGACCGGGGAGCTGTTTTTT.

The rearrangement links TRBV25-1 to TRBJ2-2; possibly TRBD1 for D (6 bases). Germline V gives CDR1 MGHDK, CDR2 SYGVNS. The V and J ends lost 3 bases and 6 bases respectively, with 8 bases between them. The CDR3 extends over 13 amino acids. CDR3 sequence (DNA): TGTGCCAGCAGTGACGCAGGGGCCGGGGAGCTGTTTTTT. This sequence encodes CASSDAGAGELFF.

The chain couples TRBV10-3 to TRBJ2-3; 8 bases agree with TRBD2. CDR1 ENHRY and CDR2 SYGVKD come from the germline V gene. Trimming removed 8 bases from V and 6 bases from J; junction bases left unmatched: 7. This CDR3 spans 13 amino acids. CDR3 amino acids: CAIGGTSWDTQYF. The CDR3 bases are TGTGCCATCGGGGGGACTAGTTGGGATACGCAGTATTTT.

The CDR3 is CAITDRGYGYTF. In nucleotides, the CDR3 is TGTGCCATCACCGACAGGGGATATGGCTACACCTTC. The rearrangement uses TRBV10-3 and TRBJ1-2; 8 nucleotides agree with TRBD1. With 7 bases clipped from V and 5 bases from J, the junction kept 3 bases outside the gene matches. Looked up from germline, CDR1 is ENHRY and CDR2 is SYGVKD. The CDR3 has 12 residues.

This rearrangement joins TRBV7-2 to TRBJ2-2; D remains ambiguous. V lost 1 base and J 2 bases, leaving 5 bases between the germline ends. This CDR3 contains 14 residues. Germline assignment: CDR1 SGHTA and CDR2 FQGNSA. CDR3 in DNA: TGTGCCAGCAGCTTAGACTTCAACACCGGGGAGCTGTTTTTT. It yields the protein CASSLDFNTGELFF.

This clone was found a few times. The CDR3 nucleotides read TGTGCCAGCGAAGAGGGGGGGCAGGGGAACTATGGCTACACCTTC. Translated: CASEEGGQGNYGYTF. The chain employs TRBV2 and TRBJ1-2; possible D gene TRBD1, 6 bases. V lost 8 bases to trimming and J lost 2 bases, with 18 bases between them. In germline, CDR1 is SNHLY, CDR2 FYNNEI. There are 15 residues in the CDR3.

The chain carries TRBV6-5 and TRBJ2-7; 10 bases fit TRBD1. The CDR3 totals 16 residues. Germline CDR1 MNHEY, CDR2 SVGAGI. V shed 2 bases and J 2 bases; nucleotides not matched to a gene: 6. As DNA, the CDR3 is TGTGCCAGCAGTTACACCGGGACAGGGGTCACCTACGAGCAGTACTTC. Its translation is CASSYTGTGVTYEQYF.

CDR3 coding DNA: TGTGCCAGCACCCTGGGCGGGGTGAGCTCCTACAATGAGCAGTTCTTC. Amino acids: CASTLGGVSSYNEQFF. The rearrangement links TRBV2 to TRBJ2-1; a weak D match, TRBD2 (6 bases). The V and J ends lost 7 bases and 0 bases respectively, with 16 bases between them. This CDR3 region has 16 residues. Germline V gene lookup returns CDR1 SNHLY and CDR2 FYNNEI.

The V gene is TRBV19, the J gene TRBJ1-5; perhaps TRBD1 as D (6 bases). CDR3 length: 15 amino acids. The germline V gene has CDR1 LNHDA and CDR2 SQIVND (reference sequence). Trimming took 6 bases from V and 3 from J, leaving 15 bases between them. In DNA form, the CDR3 reads TGTGCCAGTAGAAAAACAACAGGGCCCAATCAGCCCCAGCATTTT. Residues: CASRKTTGPNQPQHF.

J is TRBJ1-1 and V is TRBV6-1; possibly TRBD1 for D (5 bases). V lost 3 bases and J 8 bases, leaving 16 bases between the germline ends. The CDR3 length is 14 residues. The V gene's germline CDR1 is MNHNS and CDR2 SASEGT. The CDR3 coding sequence is TGTGCCAGCAGTGAGGAGGCCTGGGGCGGGGAAGCTTTCTTT. This sequence encodes CASSEEAWGGEAFF.

The chain recombines TRBV15 with TRBJ1-6; D is ambiguous. The CDR3 extends over 21 amino acids. Germline V CDR1 and CDR2: LNHNV, YYDKDF (reference sequence). Trimming left V 4 bases short and J 0 bases short, with 25 bases between. This chain's CDR3 is CATSTPIDDNVRGSYNSPLHF. CDR3 bases: TGTGCCACCAGCACCCCGATAGATGACAATGTAAGAGGCTCCTATAATTCACCCCTCCACTTT. The variable domain in full, with the rest retrieved from reference TRBV15 and TRBJ1-6, is DAMVIQNPRYQVTQFGKPVTLSCSQTLNHNVMYWYQQKSSQAPKLLFHYYDKDFNNEADTPDNFQSRRPNTSFCFLDIRSPGLGDTAMYLCATSTPIDDNVRGSYNSPLHFGNGTRLTVT.